This T cell receptor beta chain was captured by sequencing in a study of blood T cells in healthy people across ages. Germline V gene sequence: CDR1 MNHEY, CDR2 SVGEGT. The CDR3 consists of 17 residues. Primed by a sample-barcoded 5' primer and a J-beta primer mix, a second PCR proceeded for about 7 to 11 cycles. TCRdb re-called the 5' RACE reads through MiXCR, storing one row per CDR3 protein. Among about 1 million distinct CDR3 sequences listed, 35% to 50% were seen once. Study results and caveats: Per million T cells, TCR beta diversity dropped about linearly as age rose. There were more naive CD4+ cells and higher diversity in long-lived donors than in aged donors.

Concerning this clonotype itself: What it binds is unknown.

The source of this sequence is a woman aged 55-69 years in good health. The chain is built from TRBV6-2 or TRBV6-3 and TRBJ2-5, with TRBD2 matching 11 bases. The DNA end lines up better with TRBJ2-7; the J call may be wrong. Sequences were obtained from blood. The CDR3 spells CASSRGPGTSGDYEQYF. The CDR3 nucleotides are TGTGCCAGCAGCCGAGGGCCTGGGACTAGCGGAGACTACGAGCAGTACTTC.